The clone carrying this T cell receptor (beta chain) showed up many times. No antigen is known for it. The germline V gene encodes CDR1 LNHDA and CDR2 SQIVND (reference sequence). The CDR3 runs 16 residues. V lost 6 bases to trimming and J lost 1 base, with 16 bases between them. RNA transcripts served as the template for amplifying TCR beta CDR3 regions. When the TCR CDR3 underwent first-round RT-PCR, the HTBI primer set was used. In TCRdb, the multiplex PCR reads were re-called with MiXCR into one record per CDR3 protein. Of hundreds of thousands of distinct CDR3 sequences detected, 35% appear once; the ten largest clones hold roughly 30%. No progression to ophthalmopathy during 18 months of follow-up defined stable disease. Diagnoses rested on clinical symptoms, serum thyroxine and TRAb, thyroid ultrasound and orbital computed tomography. This sample was taken from a study of T cells in Graves' hyperthyroidism and ophthalmopathy. In the study overall: Peripheral blood sampling occurred at initial diagnosis, before any treatment. Study-level findings and limits: Most thyroid-expanded clonotypes above 0.001 were also found in blood.

Source material: blood. This TCR was sampled from a woman aged 40 to 50 with Graves' hyperthyroidism. V and J are TRBV19 and TRBJ1-5; TRBD1 is a possible D gene (5 bases). The chain's CDR3 is CASSLLLGVSNQPQHF. CDR3 coding DNA: TGTGCCAGTAGCCTGCTTTTAGGGGTCAGCAATCAGCCCCAGCATTTT.